This TCR beta chain derives from a study of Tregs in tolerant kidney transplant recipients. Overall study results and limits: Biological reproducibility was not directly addressed in this study. Findings come from small patient numbers and require larger validation. Tregs expanded with activated donor B cells seemed most donor-specific.

With regard to this clone: The target antigen is unknown.

Method: immunoSEQ multiplex PCR; TCRdb's copy keeps in-frame clones and lacks some. The table lists 200,000 to 300,000 clones, about 86% of them singletons. The CDR3 runs to 16 residues. Germline CDR1 and CDR2: SGDLS and YYNGEE. V dropped 4 bases and J dropped 0 bases, with 14 bases sitting between them. Thawed PBMCs were FACS-sorted into unstimulated CD4+CD25+CD127- regulatory T cells, CD4+CD25- non-regulatory cells, CD4 and CD8 cells. The sequenced sample was CD4+ T cells from blood. This clonotype originated in a human donor in good health. The V call is TRBV9, the J call TRBJ1-3; D gene ambiguous. CDR3 sequence: CASSPRDWGSGNTIYF. CDR3 coding DNA: TGTGCCAGCAGCCCCCGTGATTGGGGCTCTGGAAACACCATATATTTT.